The clone carrying this T cell receptor beta chain was recorded only once. The data stem from a study of blood T cell repertoires in COVID-19. On the study more broadly: PBMCs, B-cell-depleted T cells, or T cells were the source of the cDNA or gDNA that made up the material.

TCRdb's table, derived via immunoSEQ multiplex PCR, lists solely in-frame clones and lacks some. The table has under 300,000 clones, around nine tenths seen once. This TCR came from a woman between 50 and 59 years old who had recovered from COVID-19. The sample consisted of PBMCs or T cells enriched from blood (not recorded which).

CDR3 in DNA: TGTGCCAGCAGCCTCGGGACAGTATATAATTCACCCCTCCACTTT. It specifies CASSLGTVYNSPLHF. The rearrangement links TRBV3-1 (or the pseudogene TRBV3-2) to TRBJ1-6; TRBD1 agrees at 7 bases. V lost 4 bases, J lost 4 bases, and 4 bases stayed unmatched. This CDR3 has 15 residues. CDR1 LGHDT and CDR2 YNNKEL come from the germline V gene (reference sequence).